The 2 T cell receptor beta chains given below trace back to one sample, sequenced in a study of shared clonotypes between healthy human individuals. The table came from immunoSEQ multiplex PCR; TCRdb's copy has only in-frame clones and leaves some out. This sample carries 400,000 or so clones, about 96% of them seen once, and the ten largest clones take about 0.32%. The sample consisted of memory CD8+ T cells sorted from blood. Regarding subset: CD45RO+ cells pooled with CCR7-negative TemRA cells. These TCRs come from a man aged 30 to 45 in good health.

The V gene is TRBV5-7, the J gene TRBJ2-6; D perhaps matches TRBD2 (5 bases). TRBV5-7 is an open reading frame whose function is uncertain. The CDR3 loop spans 17 amino acids. With 5 bases removed from V and 5 bases from J, the gap between germline ends came to 20 bases. DNA of the CDR3: TGTGCCAGCAGTGGGAGTTGCGTACAAAGTCGGGCCAACGTCCTGACTTTC. Its protein product is CASSGSCVQSRANVLTF.

The rearrangement links TRBV6-5 to TRBJ1-3; 7 nucleotides align to TRBD1. The V gene end was trimmed by 2 bases and the J gene end by 2 bases; junction bases not matched to a gene: 3. This CDR3 spans 15 amino acids. Germline CDR1 and CDR2: MNHEY and SVGAGI. The chain's CDR3 is CASSYDRATGNTIYF. The CDR3 region has the DNA TGTGCCAGCAGTTACGACAGGGCCACTGGAAACACCATATATTTT.